This TCR beta chain is from a study of blood T cell repertoires in COVID-19. Across the study: COVID-19 samples, acute and convalescent, were from the United States, Italy and Spain.

The CDR3 sequence is 15 residues long. Per germline, CDR1 GTSNPN and CDR2 SVGIG (reference sequence). Unmatched junction bases numbered 12, after V lost 4 bases and J lost 8 bases. Repertoires were generated with immunoSEQ multiplex PCR, while TCRdb's copy carries only in-frame clones and drops some. The sample gives 180,000 or so clones, over 75% of which show up once; 0.7% to 0.9% is in the top ten. Sequenced input: PBMCs or T cells enriched from blood (not recorded which). This chain links TRBV30 with TRBJ2-2; the match to TRBD1 covers 8 bases. The receptor's source is a woman in her late teens or twenties who had recovered from COVID-19. CDR3 in DNA: TGTGCCTGGATGCAGGGGGCTACGCATTCGGGGGAGCTGTTTTTT. Its protein is CAWMQGATHSGELFF.